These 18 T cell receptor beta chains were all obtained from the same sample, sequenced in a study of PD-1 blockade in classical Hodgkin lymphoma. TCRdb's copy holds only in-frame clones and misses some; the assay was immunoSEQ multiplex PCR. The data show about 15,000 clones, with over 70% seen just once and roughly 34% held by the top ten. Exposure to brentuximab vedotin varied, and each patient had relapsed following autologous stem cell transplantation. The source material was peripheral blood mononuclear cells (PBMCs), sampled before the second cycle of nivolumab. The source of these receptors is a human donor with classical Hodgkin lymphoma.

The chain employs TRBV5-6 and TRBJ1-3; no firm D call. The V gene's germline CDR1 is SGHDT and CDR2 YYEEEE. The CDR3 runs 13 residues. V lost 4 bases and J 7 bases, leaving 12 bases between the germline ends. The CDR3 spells CASSHRWSNTIYF. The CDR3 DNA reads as TGTGCCAGCAGCCACCGCTGGAGTAACACCATATATTTT.

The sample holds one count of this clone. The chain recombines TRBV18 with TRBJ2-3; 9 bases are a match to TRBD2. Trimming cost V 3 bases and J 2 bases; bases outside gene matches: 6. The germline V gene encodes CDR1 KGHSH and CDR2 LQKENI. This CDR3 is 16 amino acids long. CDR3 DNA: TGTGCCAGCTCACCGAGCGGGGGGCGCCACACAGATACGCAGTATTTT. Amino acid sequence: CASSPSGGRHTDTQYF.

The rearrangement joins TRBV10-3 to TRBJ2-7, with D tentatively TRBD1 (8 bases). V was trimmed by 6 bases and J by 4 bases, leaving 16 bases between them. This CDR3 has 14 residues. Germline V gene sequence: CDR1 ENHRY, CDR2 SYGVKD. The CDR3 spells CAIRGGGQEYEQYF. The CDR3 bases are TGTGCCATCAGGGGCGGGGGACAGGAGTACGAGCAGTACTTC.

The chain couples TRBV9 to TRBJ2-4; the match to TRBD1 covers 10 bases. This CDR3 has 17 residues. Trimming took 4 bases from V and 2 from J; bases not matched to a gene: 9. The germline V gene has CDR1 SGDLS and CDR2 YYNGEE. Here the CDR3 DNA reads TGTGCCAGCAGCCCCGGGACAGGGGCCGTTACCAAAAACATTCAGTACTTC. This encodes CASSPGTGAVTKNIQYF.

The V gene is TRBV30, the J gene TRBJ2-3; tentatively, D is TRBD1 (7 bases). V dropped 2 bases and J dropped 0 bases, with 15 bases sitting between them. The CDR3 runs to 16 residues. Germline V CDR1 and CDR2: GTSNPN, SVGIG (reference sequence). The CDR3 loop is CAWSKGQGGSTDTQYF. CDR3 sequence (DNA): TGTGCCTGGAGTAAGGGTCAGGGGGGCAGCACAGATACGCAGTATTTT.

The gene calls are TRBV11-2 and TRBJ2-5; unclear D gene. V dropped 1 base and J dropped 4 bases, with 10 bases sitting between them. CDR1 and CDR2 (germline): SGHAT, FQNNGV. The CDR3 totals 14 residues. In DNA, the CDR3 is TGTGCCAGCAGCTTAGTCGGGCGAACAGAGACCCAGTACTTC. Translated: CASSLVGRTETQYF.

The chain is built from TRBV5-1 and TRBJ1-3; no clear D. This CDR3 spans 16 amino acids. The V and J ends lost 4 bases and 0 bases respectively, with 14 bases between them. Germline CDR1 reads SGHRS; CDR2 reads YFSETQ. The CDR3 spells CASSPSIASSGNTIYF. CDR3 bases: TGCGCCAGCAGCCCGTCTATCGCGAGCTCTGGAAACACCATATATTTT.

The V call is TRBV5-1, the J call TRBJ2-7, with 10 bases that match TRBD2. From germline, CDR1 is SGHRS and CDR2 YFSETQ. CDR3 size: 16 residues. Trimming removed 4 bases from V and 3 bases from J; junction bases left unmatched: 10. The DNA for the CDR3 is TGCGCCAGCAGCCTGGCCGGGCTAGCGGGGGACTACGAGCAGTACTTC. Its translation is CASSLAGLAGDYEQYF.

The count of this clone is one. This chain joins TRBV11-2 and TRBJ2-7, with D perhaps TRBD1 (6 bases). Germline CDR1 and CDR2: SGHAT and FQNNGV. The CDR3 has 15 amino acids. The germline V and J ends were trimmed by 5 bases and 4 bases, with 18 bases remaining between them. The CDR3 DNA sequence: TGTGCCAGCAGCCAGAGCAGGGGCCCTAAGTACGAGCAGTACTTC. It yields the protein CASSQSRGPKYEQYF.

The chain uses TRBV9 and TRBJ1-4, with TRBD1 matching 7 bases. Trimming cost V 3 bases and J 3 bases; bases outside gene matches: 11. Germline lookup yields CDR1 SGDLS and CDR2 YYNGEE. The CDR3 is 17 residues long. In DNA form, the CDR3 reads TGTGCCAGCAGCGCCGGCAGGGGGTATAGTCCTAATGAAAAACTGTTTTTT. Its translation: CASSAGRGYSPNEKLFF. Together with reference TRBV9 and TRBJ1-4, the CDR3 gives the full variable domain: DSGVTQTPKHLITATGQRVTLRCSPRSGDLSVYWYQQSLDQGLQFLIQYYNGEERAKGNILERFSAQQFPDLHSELNLSSLELGDSALYFCASSAGRGYSPNEKLFFGSGTQLSVL.

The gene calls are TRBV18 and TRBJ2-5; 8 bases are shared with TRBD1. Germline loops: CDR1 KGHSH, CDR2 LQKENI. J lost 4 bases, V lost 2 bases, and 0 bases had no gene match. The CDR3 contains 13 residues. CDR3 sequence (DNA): TGTGCCAGCTCACCAGGACAGGGAGAGACCCAGTACTTC. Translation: CASSPGQGETQYF.

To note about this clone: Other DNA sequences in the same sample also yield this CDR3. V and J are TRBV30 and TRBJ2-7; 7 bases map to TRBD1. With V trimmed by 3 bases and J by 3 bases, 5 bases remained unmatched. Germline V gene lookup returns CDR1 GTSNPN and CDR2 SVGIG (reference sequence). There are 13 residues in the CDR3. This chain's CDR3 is CAWSESGGYEQYF. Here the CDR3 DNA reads TGTGCCTGGAGCGAATCAGGGGGCTACGAGCAGTACTTC.

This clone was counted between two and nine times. The chain's CDR3 is CASTRGGPSTDTQYF. The CDR3 DNA follows: TGTGCCAGCACCAGGGGGGGGCCCAGCACAGATACGCAGTATTTT. V and J are TRBV2 and TRBJ2-3; TRBD1 or TRBD2 may be the D gene (7 bases each). Germline V lookup: CDR1 SNHLY, CDR2 FYNNEI. Trimming removed 7 bases from V and 0 bases from J, with 14 bases in between. There are 15 residues in the CDR3.

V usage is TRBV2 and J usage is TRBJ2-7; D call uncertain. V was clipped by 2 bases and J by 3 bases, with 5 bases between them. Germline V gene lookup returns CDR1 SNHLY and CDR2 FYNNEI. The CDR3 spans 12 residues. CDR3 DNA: TGTGCCAGCAGTGAACTAGACTACGAGCAGTACTTC. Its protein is CASSELDYEQYF.

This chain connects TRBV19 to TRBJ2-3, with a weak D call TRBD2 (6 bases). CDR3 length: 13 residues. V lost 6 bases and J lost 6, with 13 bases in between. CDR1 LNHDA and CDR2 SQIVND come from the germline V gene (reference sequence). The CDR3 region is CASRGGVGDTQYF. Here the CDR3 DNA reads TGTGCCAGTAGGGGGGGAGTTGGGGATACGCAGTATTTT. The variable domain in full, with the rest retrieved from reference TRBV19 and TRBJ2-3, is DGGITQSPKYLFRKEGQNVTLSCEQNLNHDAMYWYRQDPGQGLRLIYYSQIVNDFQKGDIAEGYSVSREKKESFPLTVTSAQKNPTAFYLCASRGGVGDTQYFGPGTRLTVL.

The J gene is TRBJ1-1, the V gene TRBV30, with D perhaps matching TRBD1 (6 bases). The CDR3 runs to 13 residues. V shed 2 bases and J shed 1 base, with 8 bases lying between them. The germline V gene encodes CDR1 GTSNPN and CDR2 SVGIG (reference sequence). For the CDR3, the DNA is TGTGCCTGGAGTCTGACAGGGAACACTGAAGCTTTCTTT. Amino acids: CAWSLTGNTEAFF.

The CDR3 region is CASSSFFVGGAGETQYF. The CDR3 DNA is TGTGCCAGCAGCTCCTTTTTCGTGGGGGGAGCGGGAGAGACCCAGTACTTC. The rearrangement links TRBV7-8 to TRBJ2-5; D might be TRBD2 (6 bases). V lost 4 bases to trimming and J lost 4 bases, with 22 bases between them. This CDR3 region has 17 residues. Germline CDR1 and CDR2: SGHVS and FQNEAQ.

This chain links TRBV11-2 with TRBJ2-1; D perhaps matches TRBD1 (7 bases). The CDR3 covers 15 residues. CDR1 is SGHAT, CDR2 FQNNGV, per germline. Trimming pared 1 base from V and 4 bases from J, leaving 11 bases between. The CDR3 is CASSLGGTAYNEQFF. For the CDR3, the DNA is TGTGCCAGCAGCTTAGGCGGGACAGCGTACAATGAGCAGTTCTTC.